The entry that follows covers one T cell receptor (beta chain) sequence. TCRdb reprocessed the RT-PCR reads via MiXCR and lists one record per CDR3 protein. The profile shows around 150,000 distinct CDR3 sequences, about a third of them singletons. This specimen comes from a study of patients and donors after allogeneic stem cell transplantation. V lost 1 base to trimming and J lost 3 bases, with 9 bases between them. The CDR3 has 14 amino acids. Germline CDR1 reads LGHNA; CDR2 reads YSLEER. Material for sequencing was blood, either unsorted or a sorted T cell fraction (not recorded which). This sequence joins TRBV4-3 and TRBJ1-2, with D possibly TRBD1 on 5 matching bases. The receptor was derived from a human donor who was either an allogeneic HSCT recipient or a stem cell or donor lymphocyte infusion donor (not recorded which). It is not recorded whose cells these are; they may come from a transplant donor. CDR3 protein: CASSQAKGHYGYTF. The CDR3 nucleotides are TGCGCCAGCAGCCAAGCTAAGGGGCACTATGGCTACACCTTC.